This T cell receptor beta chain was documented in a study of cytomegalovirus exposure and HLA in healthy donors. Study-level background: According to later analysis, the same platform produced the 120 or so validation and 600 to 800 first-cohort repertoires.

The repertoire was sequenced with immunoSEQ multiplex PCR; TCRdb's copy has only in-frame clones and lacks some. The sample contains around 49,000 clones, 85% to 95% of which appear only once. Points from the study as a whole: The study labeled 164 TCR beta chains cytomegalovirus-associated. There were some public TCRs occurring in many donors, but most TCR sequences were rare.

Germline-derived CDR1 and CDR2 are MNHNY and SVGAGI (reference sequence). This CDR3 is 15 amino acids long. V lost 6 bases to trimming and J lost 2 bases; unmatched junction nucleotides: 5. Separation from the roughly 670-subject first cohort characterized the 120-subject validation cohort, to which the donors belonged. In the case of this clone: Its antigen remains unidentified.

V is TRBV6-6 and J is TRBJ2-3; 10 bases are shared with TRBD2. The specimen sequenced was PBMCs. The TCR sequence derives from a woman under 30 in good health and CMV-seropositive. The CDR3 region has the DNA TGTGCCAGCAGGAGAGGACTAGCGGACACAGATACGCAGTATTTT. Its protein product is CASRRGLADTDTQYF.